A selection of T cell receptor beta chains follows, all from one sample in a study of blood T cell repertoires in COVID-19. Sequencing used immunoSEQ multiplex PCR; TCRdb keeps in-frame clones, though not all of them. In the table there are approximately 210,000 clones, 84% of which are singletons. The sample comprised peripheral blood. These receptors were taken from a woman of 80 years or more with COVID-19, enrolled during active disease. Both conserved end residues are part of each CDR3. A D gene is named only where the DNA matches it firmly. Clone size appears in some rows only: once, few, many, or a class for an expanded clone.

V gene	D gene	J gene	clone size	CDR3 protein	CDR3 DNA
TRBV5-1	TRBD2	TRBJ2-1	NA	CASSPSGGYNEQFF	TGCGCCAGCAGCCCGAGCGGGGGCTACAATGAGCAGTTCTTC
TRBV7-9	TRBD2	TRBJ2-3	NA	CASTLAGVTDTQYF	TGTGCCAGTACACTAGCGGGGGTTACAGATACGCAGTATTTT
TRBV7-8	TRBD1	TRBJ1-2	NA	CASHWGDRGGYTF	TGTGCCAGCCACTGGGGGGACAGGGGTGGCTACACCTTC
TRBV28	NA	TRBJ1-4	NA	CASIPAEWAGEKLFF	TGTGCCAGCATTCCCGCAGAATGGGCGGGTGAAAAACTGTTTTTT
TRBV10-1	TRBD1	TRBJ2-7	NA	CASRGQERYEQYF	TGCGCCAGCAGAGGACAGGAACGCTACGAGCAGTACTTC
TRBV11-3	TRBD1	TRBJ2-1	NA	CASSTGTGTYNEQFF	TGTGCCAGCAGCACCGGGACAGGGACCTACAATGAGCAGTTCTTC
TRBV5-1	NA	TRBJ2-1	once	CASSFDSSYNEQFF	TGCGCCAGCAGCTTCGACTCCTCCTACAATGAGCAGTTCTTC
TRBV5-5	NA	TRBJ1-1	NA	CASRWTLNTEAFF	TGTGCCAGCAGGTGGACACTGAACACTGAAGCTTTCTTT
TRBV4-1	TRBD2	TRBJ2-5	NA	CASSQAGGGQETQYF	TGCGCCAGCAGCCAAGCCGGCGGGGGGCAGGAGACCCAGTACTTC
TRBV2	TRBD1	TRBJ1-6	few	CASSAVGQGARPLHF	TGTGCCAGCAGTGCCGTGGGACAGGGGGCGCGTCCCCTCCACTTT
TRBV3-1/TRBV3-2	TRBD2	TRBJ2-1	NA	CASSPGLAGNNEQFF	TGTGCCAGCAGCCCCGGACTAGCGGGTAACAATGAGCAGTTCTTC
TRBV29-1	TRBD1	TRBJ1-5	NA	CSVLDRGRGDNQPQHF	TGCAGCGTTTTGGACAGGGGGAGAGGTGACAATCAGCCCCAGCATTTT
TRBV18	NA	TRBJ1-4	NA	CASSPGAFEKLFF	TGTGCCAGCTCACCAGGGGCGTTTGAAAAACTGTTTTTT
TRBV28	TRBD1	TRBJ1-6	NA	CASSLPAGTASYNSPLHF	TGTGCCAGCAGTCTCCCCGCCGGGACAGCTTCCTATAATTCACCCCTCCACTTT
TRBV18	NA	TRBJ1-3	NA	CASSPWGGASGNTIYF	TGTGCCAGCTCCCCCTGGGGGGGAGCTTCTGGAAACACCATATATTTT
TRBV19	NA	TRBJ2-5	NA	CASSIGQKETQYF	TGTGCCAGTAGTATAGGACAGAAGGAGACCCAGTACTTC
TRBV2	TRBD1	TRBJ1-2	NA	CASSEDRGTYGYTF	TGTGCCAGCAGTGAAGACAGGGGCACCTATGGCTACACCTTC
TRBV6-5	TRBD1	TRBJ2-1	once	CASRAGTGFFSEQFF	TGTGCCAGCAGGGCCGGGACAGGGTTTTTTAGTGAGCAGTTCTTC
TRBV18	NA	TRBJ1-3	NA	CASSPARQGRDTIYF	TGTGCCAGCTCACCAGCCCGGCAGGGTCGCGACACCATATATTTT
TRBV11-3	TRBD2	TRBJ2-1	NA	CASSLEASGADEQFF	TGTGCCAGCAGCTTAGAGGCTAGCGGGGCGGATGAGCAGTTCTTC
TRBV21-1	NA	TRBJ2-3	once	CASNCSIPGLSGDTQYF	TGTGCCAGCAACTGTTCGATACCGGGACTATCGGGAGATACGCAGTATTTT
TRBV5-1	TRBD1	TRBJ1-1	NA	CASSFSSTGGRTEAFF	TGCGCCAGCAGCTTCTCGTCCACAGGGGGCCGGACTGAAGCTTTCTTT
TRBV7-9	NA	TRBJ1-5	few	CASSLAGDNQPQHF	TGTGCCAGCAGCTTAGCAGGGGACAATCAGCCCCAGCATTTT
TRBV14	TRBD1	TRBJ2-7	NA	CASSLRGRGMVGNDEQYF	TGTGCCAGCAGCCTGCGAGGCAGGGGGATGGTGGGGAACGACGAGCAGTACTTC
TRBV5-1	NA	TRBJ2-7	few	CASAGLGYEQYF	TGCGCCAGCGCGGGGCTTGGGTACGAGCAGTACTTC
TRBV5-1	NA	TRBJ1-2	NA	CASSQSGSLGGYTF	TGCGCCAGCTCACAGTCAGGTTCCCTCGGTGGCTACACCTTC
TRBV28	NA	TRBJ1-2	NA	CASSEIGSYTF	TGTGCCAGCAGTGAGATCGGGAGCTACACCTTC
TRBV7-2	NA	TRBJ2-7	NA	CASSLNRGEQYF	TGTGCCAGCAGCTTAAACCGAGGAGAGCAGTACTTC
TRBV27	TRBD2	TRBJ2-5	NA	CASSFSGGAWETQYF	TGTGCCAGCAGTTTTAGCGGGGGCGCCTGGGAGACCCAGTACTTC
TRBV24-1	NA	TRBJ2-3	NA	CATSGVRGADTQYF	TGTGCCACCAGTGGAGTCAGGGGGGCAGATACGCAGTATTTT
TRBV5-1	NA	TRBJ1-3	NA	CASSLDSFSGNTIYF	TGCGCCAGCAGCTTGGATTCATTCTCTGGAAACACCATATATTTT
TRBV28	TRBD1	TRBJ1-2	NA	CASRSQGGDYGYTF	TGTGCCAGCAGATCACAGGGGGGGGACTATGGCTACACCTTC
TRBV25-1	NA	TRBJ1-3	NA	CASSESAGPGNTIYF	TGTGCCAGCAGTGAATCTGCAGGGCCAGGAAACACCATATATTTT
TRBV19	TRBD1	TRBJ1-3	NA	CASKPGQGGNTIYF	TGTGCCAGTAAACCCGGACAGGGAGGGAACACCATATATTTT
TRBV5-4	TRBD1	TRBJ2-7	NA	CASSKQGAYEQYF	TGTGCCAGCAGCAAACAGGGGGCCTACGAGCAGTACTTC
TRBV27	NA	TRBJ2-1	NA	CASSFSDNNEQFF	TGTGCCAGCAGTTTTTCAGACAACAATGAGCAGTTCTTC
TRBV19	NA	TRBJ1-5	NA	CASSRPGRGNQPQHF	TGTGCCAGTAGTAGACCGGGACGGGGGAATCAGCCCCAGCATTTT
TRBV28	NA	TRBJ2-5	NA	CASSDRVPGETQYF	TGTGCCAGCAGTGATCGGGTCCCCGGGGAGACCCAGTACTTC
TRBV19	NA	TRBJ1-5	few	CASSRQGGNQPQHF	TGTGCCAGTAGTAGACAAGGCGGCAATCAGCCCCAGCATTTT
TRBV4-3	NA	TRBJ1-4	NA	CASSQPLGGREIGGKLFF	TGCGCCAGCAGCCAACCCCTGGGGGGTAGGGAGATCGGAGGGAAACTGTTTTTT
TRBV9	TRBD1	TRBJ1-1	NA	CASSVRQGKVTEAFF	TGTGCCAGCAGCGTCCGACAGGGAAAAGTGACTGAAGCTTTCTTT
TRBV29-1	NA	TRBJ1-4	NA	CSAKDTTNEKLFF	TGCAGCGCAAAAGACACAACTAATGAAAAACTGTTTTTT